This is a list of T cell receptor beta chains from one sample in a study of early T cells in non-severe SARS-CoV-2 infection. TCRdb used MiXCR to reprocess the 5' RACE reads, holding one entry per CDR3 protein. This sample has 65,000 to 80,000 distinct CDR3 sequences, with approximately 11% found just once. The material sequenced was whole blood. Receptors originate from an adult who was a healthcare worker with PCR-confirmed SARS-CoV-2 infection or an uninfected control (not recorded which). Both conserved end residues are part of each CDR3. The D gene is left open where the match is weak. A clone size is listed for some rows: how often the clone was seen (once, few, many), or a class if it is expanded.

clone_size	j_call	d_call	v_call	cdr3_nt	cdr3_aa
large	TRBJ2-5	TRBD2	TRBV4-1	TGCGCCAGCAGCCAAGATCAAGCGGGGTTACAAGAGACCCAGTACTTC	CASSQDQAGLQETQYF
many	TRBJ2-1	TRBD1	TRBV5-1	TGCGCCAGTTCTGGGACAGGGATCAATGAGCAGTTCTTC	CASSGTGINEQFF
many	TRBJ2-7	.	TRBV7-9	TGTGCCAGCAGTGGGACTGATTCCTACGAGCAGTACTTC	CASSGTDSYEQYF
few	TRBJ2-5	TRBD2	TRBV6-5	TGTGCCAGCAGTCAGACTAGCGGGAGATTACTCCAAGAGACCCAGTACTTC	CASSQTSGRLLQETQYF
few	TRBJ1-2	.	TRBV7-9	TGTGCCAGCAGGGGAGACATGGTGGCCTATGGCTACACCTTC	CASRGDMVAYGYTF
many	TRBJ2-7	.	TRBV18	TGTGCCAGCTCCTTCGGTGGGGGCGGATCCTACGAGCAGTACTTC	CASSFGGGGSYEQYF
many	TRBJ2-3	TRBD2	TRBV7-8	TGTGCCAGCACCCCCTATAGCGGGCCAAGCACAGATACGCAGTATTTT	CASTPYSGPSTDTQYF
few	TRBJ2-3	.	TRBV7-9	TGTGCCACCCCGGGACAATCAATCGATACGCAGTATTTT	CATPGQSIDTQYF
few	TRBJ1-1	.	TRBV4-1	TGCGCCAGCAGCCAGATTTTGGACGGGTGGAACACTGAAGCTTTCTTT	CASSQILDGWNTEAFF
few	TRBJ2-5	.	TRBV20-1	TGCAGTGCTAGAGCCACCCCTCAAGAGACCCAGTACTTC	CSARATPQETQYF
.	TRBJ2-3	.	TRBV5-1	TGCGCCAGCGGGCAGGGGAGCACAGATACGCAGTATTTT	CASGQGSTDTQYF
few	TRBJ2-2	.	TRBV5-5	TGTGCCAGCAGCTTGGGGCAGGTTCCCACCGGGGAGCTGTTTTTT	CASSLGQVPTGELFF
many	TRBJ2-2	.	TRBV7-3	TGTGCCAGCAGCTTAACTCAGGGAGTGGCCGGGGAGCTGTTTTTT	CASSLTQGVAGELFF
.	TRBJ1-1	.	TRBV12-3/TRBV12-4	TGTGCCAGCAGGCGATTGCTCTCCCAGACCGCTGAAGCTTTCTTT	CASRRLLSQTAEAFF
.	TRBJ1-2	TRBD1	TRBV6-2/TRBV6-3	TGTGCCAGCAGTGAAGGACAGGGGTATGGCTACACCTTC	CASSEGQGYGYTF
.	TRBJ1-5	.	TRBV5-6	TGTGCCAGCAGTAACAGCCAAGGGGGTATCGATCAGCCCCAGCATTTT	CASSNSQGGIDQPQHF
many	TRBJ2-7	.	TRBV18	TGTGCCAGCTCACCACGTGAGCTCGGCGGATCTTACGAGCAGTACTTC	CASSPRELGGSYEQYF
many	TRBJ1-5	TRBD1	TRBV7-9	TGTGCCAGCAGCCAGGGACAGGGGAATCAGCCCCAGCATTTT	CASSQGQGNQPQHF
.	TRBJ1-1	.	TRBV30	TGTGCCTGGAGTGTTATCAGAGGGGTGACTGAAGCTTTCTTT	CAWSVIRGVTEAFF
.	TRBJ2-1	TRBD2	TRBV20-1	TGCAGTGCCCCTTGGGGGGGTAGCTCCTACAATGAGCAGTTCTTC	CSAPWGGSSYNEQFF
few	TRBJ1-5	.	TRBV18	TGTGCCAGCTCACGGGGCGGTCAGCCCCAGCATTTT	CASSRGGQPQHF
few	TRBJ2-7	.	TRBV11-2	TGTGCCAGCAGCTTTAATGGAGCGAGCGAGCAGTACTTC	CASSFNGASEQYF
few	TRBJ1-2	.	TRBV6-5	TGTGCCAGCAGTTACAGGGGAAACTCATATGGCTACACCTTC	CASSYRGNSYGYTF
medium-sized	TRBJ1-1	.	TRBV6-2/TRBV6-3	TGTGCCAGCAGTTACGGGACGGTGGAAAACACTGAAGCTTTCTTT	CASSYGTVENTEAFF
few	TRBJ2-3	.	TRBV2	TGTGCCAGCAGTGACCGGGGAAGGGCAGATACGCAGTATTTT	CASSDRGRADTQYF
many	TRBJ1-1	.	TRBV18	TGTGCCAGCTCACCGAACGGGGACACTGAAGCTTTCTTT	CASSPNGDTEAFF
many	TRBJ1-6	.	TRBV11-2	TGTGCCACCACCCCCGGGGGCAGGGGTTTTTTCTATAATTCACCCCTCCACTTT	CATTPGGRGFFYNSPLHF
few	TRBJ2-2	TRBD2	TRBV29-1	TGCAGCGTTGTGCGGGGGGACACCGGGGAGCTGTTTTTT	CSVVRGDTGELFF
.	TRBJ2-7	TRBD2	TRBV5-1	TGCGCCAGCACAGTTGCCCCTAGCGGGGGTGGCTACGAGCAGTACTTC	CASTVAPSGGGYEQYF
few	TRBJ1-4	.	TRBV11-2	TGTGCCAGCAGCTTTACAGATTTTAACAATGAAAAACTGTTTTTT	CASSFTDFNNEKLFF
many	TRBJ2-2	.	TRBV2	TGTGCCAGCAGTGATCTTGAAGGGACAGGGGAGCTGTTTTTT	CASSDLEGTGELFF
.	TRBJ1-3	.	TRBV7-2	TGTGCCAGCAGCCCGGGACGGCGGAACACCATATATTTT	CASSPGRRNTIYF
.	TRBJ2-3	.	TRBV4-3	TGCGCCAGCAGCCAGGAGAGGTGGGCAGATACGCAGTATTTT	CASSQERWADTQYF
few	TRBJ2-5	.	TRBV7-6	TGTGCCAGCAGCCCGACAAATAGTGTCGGCCAAGAGACCCAGTACTTC	CASSPTNSVGQETQYF
few	TRBJ1-6	.	TRBV6-5	TGTGCCAGCAGGGGGGTGTACGGATCACCCCTCCACTTT	CASRGVYGSPLHF
few	TRBJ2-1	.	TRBV4-2	TGTGCCAGCAGCCAAGTCGGCGGGGACTACAATGAGCAGTTCTTC	CASSQVGGDYNEQFF
once	TRBJ2-3	.	TRBV5-1	TGCGCCAGCAGCTTCCAGGGTTACACAGATACGCAGTATTTT	CASSFQGYTDTQYF
few	TRBJ2-3	TRBD1	TRBV6-5	TGTGCCAGCAGAACCGGGACAGGGACAGATACGCAGTATTTT	CASRTGTGTDTQYF
.	TRBJ2-1	.	TRBV11-2	TGTGCCAGCAGCTTATTGGGACACGGATACAATGAGCAGTTCTTC	CASSLLGHGYNEQFF
many	TRBJ1-1	TRBD1	TRBV18	TGTGCCAGCTCACCTATCCAGGGGGAAACTGAAGCTTTCTTT	CASSPIQGETEAFF
many	TRBJ2-4	.	TRBV7-8	TGTGCCAGCAGCTTAGGGACCCGGGGCTCCAAAAACATTCAGTACTTC	CASSLGTRGSKNIQYF
many	TRBJ2-2	.	TRBV6-2/TRBV6-3	TGTGCCAGCAGTGGACACGGCACCGGGGAGCTGTTTTTT	CASSGHGTGELFF
many	TRBJ1-2	.	TRBV3-1	TGTGCCAGCAGCCCAATGACAGGCGGTTATGGCTACACCTTC	CASSPMTGGYGYTF
few	TRBJ2-5	.	TRBV20-1	TGCAGTGCAACGGGACTCTCGGAGACCCAGTACTTC	CSATGLSETQYF
.	TRBJ1-6	.	TRBV19	TGTGCCAGCTCTCCCCCGGGACGGATTAATTCACCCCTCCACTTT	CASSPPGRINSPLHF
many	TRBJ1-3	.	TRBV5-1	TGCGCCAGCAGCTTGGACAGCTCTGGAAACACCATATATTTT	CASSLDSSGNTIYF
.	TRBJ1-1	.	TRBV7-3	TGTGCCAGCAGTAGTTCAGTGGTCACTGAAGCTTTCTTT	CASSSSVVTEAFF
many	TRBJ1-1	.	TRBV20-1	TGCAGTGCCCCGGACATACAGAACACTGAAGCTTTCTTT	CSAPDIQNTEAFF
many	TRBJ1-1	.	TRBV6-6	TGTGCCAGCAGGCCCCTAACGGGCCTGGGGGGAGCTTTCTTT	CASRPLTGLGGAFF
.	TRBJ2-1	.	TRBV7-2	TGTGCCAGCAGGATCCGGGACATATCATACAATGAGCAGTTCTTC	CASRIRDISYNEQFF
.	TRBJ2-1	.	TRBV4-3	TGCGCCAGCAGCCAAGATACCCTTAACTCCTACAATGAGCAGTTCTTC	CASSQDTLNSYNEQFF
.	TRBJ2-3	.	TRBV12-3/TRBV12-4	TGTGCCAGCAGTCTAGGGGCGGTCCCAGATACGCAGTATTTT	CASSLGAVPDTQYF